Below are 32 T cell receptor beta chains sequenced from a single sample in a study of blood T cell repertoires in COVID-19. Produced via immunoSEQ multiplex PCR; TCRdb's table is partial and in-frame only. The sample shows around 250,000 clones, around 90% of them seen only once. The material sequenced was PBMCs or T cells enriched from blood (not recorded which). The receptors shown here come from a man aged 35-49 years who had been exposed to COVID-19.

The J gene is TRBJ2-7, the V gene TRBV19; tentative D call: TRBD2 (6 bases). V was pared by 3 bases and J by 3 bases, with 15 bases between. Germline V CDR1 and CDR2: LNHDA, SQIVND (reference sequence). CDR3 length equals 15 residues. CDR3 sequence reads: CASSITRDFLYEQYF. The CDR3, as DNA: TGTGCCAGTAGTATCACCCGGGACTTCCTCTACGAGCAGTACTTC.

In DNA form, the CDR3 reads TGTGCCAGCAAGTCTACAGGGTATGGCTACACCTTC. It encodes CASKSTGYGYTF. This chain uses TRBV27 with TRBJ1-2; D possibly corresponds to TRBD1 (6 bases). The CDR3 sequence is 12 residues long. Germline values: CDR1 MNHEY, CDR2 SMNVEV (reference sequence). V dropped 7 bases and J dropped 5 bases, with 11 bases sitting between them.

The rearrangement links TRBV4-3 to TRBJ2-4; possibly TRBD2 for D (6 bases). Trimming cost V 0 bases and J 0 bases, with 6 bases left between them. CDR1 is LGHNA, CDR2 YSLEER, per germline. The CDR3 has 15 residues. The CDR3 DNA reads as TGCGCCAGCAGCCAAGAGGGACTAGCCAAAAACATTCAGTACTTC. Translated: CASSQEGLAKNIQYF.

This clone was recorded only once. The chain employs TRBV10-3 and TRBJ1-6; D might be TRBD1 (5 bases). The CDR3 is 16 amino acids. V was trimmed by 2 bases and J by 2 bases, leaving 10 bases between them. From germline, CDR1 is ENHRY and CDR2 SYGVKD. The CDR3 region is CAISEPTGPYNSPLHF. The CDR3 DNA reads as TGTGCCATCAGTGAGCCCACAGGCCCCTATAATTCACCCCTCCACTTT.

This clone was observed once. The V call is TRBV12-5, the J call TRBJ1-3; D is undetermined. Deletions cut 2 bases from V and 4 bases from J, with 21 bases between. In germline, CDR1 is LGHNT, CDR2 FRNRAP. The CDR3 sequence is 18 residues long. The CDR3 nucleotides read TGTGCTAGTGGTTTGTTCCCCGCCAGAGGAGAATCCGGAAACACCATATATTTT. Amino acids: CASGLFPARGESGNTIYF.

The chain employs TRBV27 and TRBJ2-5; perhaps TRBD1 as D (7 bases). Per the germline V gene, CDR1 is MNHEY and CDR2 is SMNVEV (reference sequence). CDR3 length equals 13 residues. With 5 bases removed from V and 5 bases from J, the gap between germline ends came to 12 bases. The CDR3 sequence is CASSPQGGETQYF. In DNA, the CDR3 is TGTGCCAGCAGTCCGCAGGGGGGTGAGACCCAGTACTTC.

The V and J genes are TRBV30 and TRBJ2-7; the match to TRBD1 covers 11 bases. The CDR3 has 13 amino acids. Trimming cost V 4 bases and J 4 bases; bases outside gene matches: 3. Germline CDR1 reads GTSNPN; CDR2 reads SVGIG (reference sequence). This CDR3 is CAWNGDRGYEQYF. The CDR3 coding sequence is TGTGCCTGGAATGGGGACAGGGGGTACGAGCAGTACTTC.

This rearrangement joins TRBV9 to TRBJ2-3; 11 nucleotides align to TRBD2. The CDR3 has 17 amino acids. Germline V gives CDR1 SGDLS, CDR2 YYNGEE. V dropped 4 bases and J dropped 6; count of bases not matched to a gene: 13. This chain's CDR3 is CASSLQQTSGMTDTQYF. Here the CDR3 DNA reads TGTGCCAGCAGCCTCCAACAGACTAGCGGGATGACGGATACGCAGTATTTT. The full variable domain, rest sourced from reference TRBV9 and TRBJ2-3, is DSGVTQTPKHLITATGQRVTLRCSPRSGDLSVYWYQQSLDQGLQFLIQYYNGEERAKGNILERFSAQQFPDLHSELNLSSLELGDSALYFCASSLQQTSGMTDTQYFGPGTRLTVL.

The chain links TRBV4-1 to TRBJ1-1; TRBD1 might be the D (5 bases). The CDR3 is 15 amino acids. Germline V gene data show CDR1 as MGHRA and CDR2 as YSYEKL. Trimming left V 4 bases short and J 3 bases short, with 15 bases between. The CDR3 loop reads CASSPRANGDTEAFF. The DNA of the CDR3 is TGCGCCAGCAGCCCCAGGGCCAATGGGGACACTGAAGCTTTCTTT.

The chain has TRBV2 and TRBJ2-7, with 10 bases matching TRBD1. Germline V gives CDR1 SNHLY, CDR2 FYNNEI. This CDR3 is 19 amino acids long. The J segment lost 3 bases and the V segment lost 4 bases, leaving 18 bases of the junction unmatched. CDR3: CASSGRTGGSAGGIYEQYF. The CDR3 DNA reads TGTGCCAGCAGTGGGAGGACAGGGGGAAGTGCGGGAGGCATCTACGAGCAGTACTTC. The variable domain in full, completed from reference TRBV2 and TRBJ2-7, reads EPEVTQTPSHQVTQMGQEVILRCVPISNHLYFYWYRQILGQKVEFLVSFYNNEISEKSEIFDDQFSVERPDGSNFTLKIRSTKLEDSAMYFCASSGRTGGSAGGIYEQYFGPGTRLTVT.

The chain carries TRBV30 and TRBJ1-2; maybe TRBD1 (5 bases). The CDR3 length is 12 residues. Trimming stripped 4 bases from V and 4 bases from J, with 10 bases between. Germline loops: CDR1 GTSNPN, CDR2 SVGIG (reference sequence). This chain's CDR3 is CAWKQVPYGYTF. CDR3 DNA sequence: TGTGCCTGGAAACAGGTTCCCTATGGCTACACCTTC. The full variable domain, its missing parts supplied by reference TRBV30 and TRBJ1-2, is SQTIHQWPATLVQPVGSPLSLECTVEGTSNPNLYWYRQAAGRGLQLLFYSVGIGQISSEVPQNLSASRPQDRQFILSSKKLLLSDSGFYLCAWKQVPYGYTFGSGTRLTVV.

The chain joins TRBV28 to TRBJ2-1; no definite D call. This CDR3 has 15 amino acids. From germline, CDR1 is MDHEN and CDR2 SYDVKM. V gave up 2 bases and J gave up 7 bases, with 15 bases separating them. The CDR3 sequence: CASSLASPPRNEQFF. In DNA form, the CDR3 reads TGTGCCAGCAGTTTAGCTAGTCCGCCGAGGAATGAGCAGTTCTTC. Together with reference TRBV28 and TRBJ2-1, the CDR3 gives the full variable domain: DVKVTQSSRYLVKRTGEKVFLECVQDMDHENMFWYRQDPGLGLRLIYFSYDVKMKEKGDIPEGYSVSREKKERFSLILESASTNQTSMYLCASSLASPPRNEQFFGPGTRLTVL.

This chain joins TRBV27 and TRBJ2-2; D is unclear. Germline values: CDR1 MNHEY, CDR2 SMNVEV (reference sequence). The CDR3 is 13 amino acids. V lost 3 bases to trimming and J lost 5 bases, with 7 bases between them. In DNA, the CDR3 is TGTGCCAGCAGTTTTTATGAGACCGGGGAGCTGTTTTTT. Protein: CASSFYETGELFF.

The chain has TRBV12-3 or TRBV12-4 and TRBJ2-1; D is possibly TRBD2 (5 bases). This CDR3 is 13 amino acids long. V lost 0 bases to trimming and J lost 6 bases, with 6 bases between them. The CDR3 DNA sequence: TGTGCCAGCAGTTTAGCGGGGAGCAATGAGCAGTTCTTC. Translating it yields CASSLAGSNEQFF.

This clone was seen more than once but under ten times. The sample has other DNA sequences that encode this CDR3 too. The genes are TRBV28 and TRBJ1-1; D not certain. Germline V gene data show CDR1 as MDHEN and CDR2 as SYDVKM. V was clipped by 2 bases and J by 6 bases, with 13 bases between them. CDR3 size: 14 residues. The CDR3 DNA reads TGTGCCAGCAGTTTAACGTCTGCGGCGGCTGAAGCTTTCTTT. Translating gives CASSLTSAAAEAFF.

This chain joins TRBV7-7 and TRBJ2-3; D is unclear. CDR3 length: 15 residues. V gave up 1 base and J gave up 0 bases, with 8 bases separating them. Germline V gene data show CDR1 as SSHAT and CDR2 as FNYEAQ (reference sequence). CDR3 coding DNA: TGTGCCAGCAGCTTAGGTTCTACTAGCACAGATACGCAGTATTTT. This translates into CASSLGSTSTDTQYF.

The chain couples TRBV5-1 to TRBJ1-3; D is uncertain. Germline CDR1 and CDR2: SGHRS and YFSETQ. The CDR3 covers 15 residues. The V and J ends lost 0 bases and 0 bases respectively, with 7 bases between them. The CDR3 loop reads CASSLDGASGNTIYF. CDR3 coding DNA: TGCGCCAGCAGCTTGGACGGAGCCTCTGGAAACACCATATATTTT.

The rearrangement joins TRBV3-1 (or the pseudogene TRBV3-2) to TRBJ1-2; TRBD1 might be the D (5 bases). The CDR3 consists of 14 residues. Germline-derived CDR1 and CDR2 are LGHDT and YNNKEL (reference sequence). The V end was cut by 3 bases, the J end by 4 bases, with 12 bases between. CDR3 nucleotide sequence: TGTGCCAGCAGCCATGGACACACCTTCTATGGCTACACCTTC. Its translation: CASSHGHTFYGYTF.

The V and J genes are TRBV30 and TRBJ1-1, with 11 bases that match TRBD1. Unmatched junction bases numbered 14, after V lost 3 bases and J lost 11 bases. This CDR3 region has 15 residues. In germline, CDR1 is GTSNPN, CDR2 SVGIG (reference sequence). The CDR3 protein is CAWSRGTGGRHGAFF. The CDR3 bases are TGTGCCTGGAGCCGGGGGACAGGGGGGCGGCACGGGGCTTTCTTT. The full variable domain, with the rest looked up from reference TRBV30 and TRBJ1-1, is SQTIHQWPATLVQPVGSPLSLECTVEGTSNPNLYWYRQAAGRGLQLLFYSVGIGQISSEVPQNLSASRPQDRQFILSSKKLLLSDSGFYLCAWSRGTGGRHGAFFGQGTRLTVV.

V and J are TRBV6-1 and TRBJ2-1; D is unresolved. The CDR3 extends over 11 amino acids. The germline V and J ends were trimmed by 2 bases and 10 bases, with 6 bases remaining between them. Germline loops: CDR1 MNHNS, CDR2 SASEGT. CDR3 coding DNA: TGTGCCAGCAGTGAATTAATAGAGCAGTTCTTC. It yields the protein CASSELIEQFF.

The V gene is TRBV28, the J gene TRBJ2-7; possibly TRBD1 for D (8 bases). The CDR3 length is 16 residues. V lost 10 bases, J lost 4 bases, and 26 bases lay in between. Germline V gene data show CDR1 as MDHEN and CDR2 as SYDVKM. In DNA, the CDR3 is TGTGCCACGAGAATGGGGGGGCAGGGGGCGAGGTACGAGCAGTACTTC. Amino acids: CATRMGGQGARYEQYF.

This clone was seen a few times. The rearrangement joins TRBV6-2 or TRBV6-3 to TRBJ2-3; 14 bases are a match to TRBD2. The CDR3 runs to 19 residues. V was clipped by 4 bases and J by 5 bases; unmatched bases: 14. Germline-derived CDR1 and CDR2 are MNHEY and SVGEGT. The CDR3 DNA reads as TGTGCCAGCAGTTTTACCGGGACTAGCGGGAGCTTAACAGGAGATACGCAGTATTTT. It specifies CASSFTGTSGSLTGDTQYF.

The chain carries TRBV27 and TRBJ2-5; 7 nucleotides align to TRBD2. The V gene end was trimmed by 2 bases and the J gene end by 5 bases; junction bases not matched to a gene: 5. Germline-derived CDR1 and CDR2 are MNHEY and SMNVEV (reference sequence). The CDR3 is 14 amino acids. CDR3 residues: CASSLLGGGETQYF. CDR3 bases: TGTGCCAGCAGTTTACTTGGGGGAGGGGAGACCCAGTACTTC.

This clone was observed a few times. The chain is built from TRBV12-5 and TRBJ2-3, with a tentative D call TRBD2 (6 bases). CDR1 is LGHNT, CDR2 FRNRAP, per germline. The CDR3 runs 14 residues. V lost 4 bases, J lost 0 bases, and 8 bases lay in between. This chain's CDR3 is CASGYSGSTDTQYF. The CDR3 DNA is TGTGCTAGTGGTTATAGCGGAAGCACAGATACGCAGTATTTT.

The chain couples TRBV7-9 to TRBJ2-5; no definite D call. V gave up 5 bases and J gave up 2 bases, with 12 bases separating them. This CDR3 is built from 14 residues. Per the germline V gene, CDR1 is SEHNR and CDR2 is FQNEAQ (reference sequence). CDR3 in amino acids: CASSQGAAQETQYF. CDR3 nucleotide sequence: TGTGCCAGCAGCCAAGGAGCTGCACAAGAGACCCAGTACTTC.

The chain carries TRBV6-6 and TRBJ1-2, with unresolved D. This CDR3 has 13 amino acids. Per the germline V gene, CDR1 is MNHNY and CDR2 is SVGAGI (reference sequence). Deletions cut 6 bases from V and 5 bases from J, with 13 bases between. Here the CDR3 DNA reads TGTGCCAGCAGGGACCCCGGGAAATATGGCTACACCTTC. Its translation: CASRDPGKYGYTF.

The chain joins TRBV7-2 to TRBJ2-1; 7 bases are a match to TRBD1. This CDR3 is 13 amino acids long. Germline lookup yields CDR1 SGHTA and CDR2 FQGNSA. After removal of 9 bases from V and 7 bases from J, the junction contained 9 bases not matched to a gene. CDR3 loop: CASETGLKNEQFF. The CDR3 DNA sequence: TGTGCCAGTGAGACAGGGTTGAAAAATGAGCAGTTCTTC. Filled out from reference TRBV7-2 and TRBJ2-1, the complete variable domain reads GAGVSQSPSNKVTEKGKDVELRCDPISGHTALYWYRQSLGQGLEFLIYFQGNSAPDKSGLPSDRFSAERTGGSVSTLTIQRTQQEDSAVYLCASETGLKNEQFFGPGTRLTVL.

This chain uses TRBV7-2 with TRBJ1-2; possibly TRBD1 for D (6 bases). V lost 1 base and J 5 bases, leaving 11 bases between the germline ends. CDR1 is SGHTA and CDR2 is FQGNSA in the germline V gene. The CDR3 covers 14 residues. CDR3 nucleotides: TGTGCCAGCAGCTTAGAAATTCAGGGGTATGGCTACACCTTC. It encodes CASSLEIQGYGYTF.

The chain carries TRBV18 and TRBJ1-1, with D perhaps matching TRBD1 (5 bases). V shed 2 bases and J shed 2 bases, with 12 bases lying between them. Germline CDR1 KGHSH, CDR2 LQKENI. This CDR3 is 15 amino acids long. Here the CDR3 DNA reads TGTGCCAGCTCACCAAGGACAAACTCTAACACTGAAGCTTTCTTT. Translated: CASSPRTNSNTEAFF.

This clone was counted a few times. J is TRBJ1-2 and V is TRBV5-1; 7 bases are a match to TRBD1. The CDR3 is made up of 14 amino acids. Looked up from germline, CDR1 is SGHRS and CDR2 is YFSETQ. V dropped 4 bases and J dropped 6; count of bases not matched to a gene: 9. CDR3 sequence reads: CASSPETGFDGYTF. In nucleotides, the CDR3 is TGCGCCAGCAGCCCGGAGACAGGGTTCGATGGCTACACCTTC.

This clone has more than one count but fewer than ten. The V call is TRBV4-1, the J call TRBJ2-5; 10 bases agree with TRBD2. The CDR3 spans 16 residues. V lost 1 base and J lost 6; bases outside the gene matches: 8. Germline V CDR1 and CDR2: MGHRA, YSYEKL. CDR3 DNA sequence: TGCGCCAGCAGCCAAGTCCTAGCGGGAGCGGGACAGACCCAGTACTTC. This sequence encodes CASSQVLAGAGQTQYF.

The chain employs TRBV11-3 and TRBJ2-7; D not certain. Trimming took off 1 base at V and 6 bases at J, with 7 bases between the two ends. This CDR3 region has 12 residues. The germline CDR1 and CDR2 sequences are SGHNT and YENEEA. This chain's CDR3 is CASSLGSSEQYF. DNA for the CDR3: TGTGCCAGCAGCTTAGGGAGCTCCGAGCAGTACTTC.